A selection of T cell receptor beta chains follows, all from one sample in a study of control samples from healthy donors and cancer patients. Here immunoSEQ multiplex PCR was the method, and the copy in TCRdb shows in-frame clones only, minus some. Altogether about 110,000 clones are present, just under 85% being singletons, with the ten largest covering approximately 6.7%. Sequencing was done on a sample of blood. All receptors come from a man younger than 35 in good health. Both conserved end residues are part of each CDR3. D genes are given only for firm matches. Not all rows give a size; the values are once, few, many and, for expanded clones, a class.

abundance	v_gene	d_gene	j_gene	CDR3aa	CDR3nt
.	TRBV6-6	.	TRBJ2-5	CASSPTRGVREETQYF	TGTGCCAGCAGTCCAACTCGAGGGGTTAGGGAAGAGACCCAGTACTTC
few	TRBV7-2	.	TRBJ2-3	CASSILPFNTDTQYF	TGTGCCAGCAGCATACTCCCGTTCAACACAGATACGCAGTATTTT
once	TRBV5-4	.	TRBJ2-5	CASSFIPRGQETQYF	TGTGCCAGCAGCTTTATACCCAGGGGTCAAGAGACCCAGTACTTC
.	TRBV7-9	.	TRBJ2-7	CASSPPSATPYEQYF	TGTGCCAGCAGCCCCCCGTCCGCTACCCCCTACGAGCAGTACTTC
.	TRBV12-5	TRBD2	TRBJ2-3	CASAKPIGSGGVTDTQYF	TGTGCTAGTGCTAAGCCGATAGGTAGCGGGGGAGTCACAGATACGCAGTATTTT
.	TRBV2	.	TRBJ2-2	CASSGLAGTGELFF	TGTGCCAGCAGTGGGCTAGCTGGTACCGGGGAGCTGTTTTTT
once	TRBV18	.	TRBJ2-4	CASSPPLGGRDIQYF	TGTGCCAGCTCACCACCGCTTGGGGGCAGGGACATTCAGTACTTC
.	TRBV6-1	.	TRBJ1-5	CASSENTRRILGQPQHF	TGTGCCAGCAGTGAAAATACGAGACGGATTCTCGGTCAGCCCCAGCATTTT
.	TRBV20-1	.	TRBJ1-2	CSASIVGSHYGYTF	TGCAGTGCTAGTATCGTTGGGTCTCACTATGGCTACACCTTC
.	TRBV7-6	.	TRBJ2-6	CASSGGGGIGANVLTF	TGTGCCAGCAGCGGTGGGGGGGGCATTGGGGCCAACGTCCTGACTTTC
.	TRBV19	TRBD1	TRBJ2-2	CASQNSGTGNTGELFF	TGTGCCAGTCAAAACTCCGGGACAGGGAACACCGGGGAGCTGTTTTTT